This T cell receptor beta chain is from a study of regulatory T cells in long-lasting Graves disease. This clonotype was recorded many times. The CDR3 runs 15 residues. V lost 5 bases and J lost 0; bases outside the gene matches: 3. Germline CDR1 is SEHNR and CDR2 is FQNEAQ (reference sequence). Through Arm-PCR of CDR3 regions and iRepertoire HTBI primers, TCR beta libraries were built. MiXCR, run by TCRdb on the multiplex PCR reads, gives a single entry per CDR3 protein. This repertoire shows 400,000 to 550,000 distinct CDR3 sequences, 15% found once; its top ten account for 16%. Indicated time point: newly diagnosed GD, antithyroid drugs for less than 3 months. Preparation of the TCR library used RNA extracted from PBMCs. Peripheral blood, at 7.5 to 9 milliliters, went into EDTA tubes. These data also formed part of another study, on T cells in Graves' hyperthyroidism and ophthalmopathy.

The sequence derives from a woman aged 30 to 39 with Graves disease. This rearrangement joins TRBV7-9 to TRBJ2-2; 7 bases map to TRBD1. The source was peripheral blood mononuclear cells (PBMCs), collected at new diagnosis, from a patient treated with antithyroid drugs. The CDR3 DNA reads as TGTGCCAGCAGCCGAGACAGGGCGAACACCGGGGAGCTGTTTTTT. Its translation: CASSRDRANTGELFF.